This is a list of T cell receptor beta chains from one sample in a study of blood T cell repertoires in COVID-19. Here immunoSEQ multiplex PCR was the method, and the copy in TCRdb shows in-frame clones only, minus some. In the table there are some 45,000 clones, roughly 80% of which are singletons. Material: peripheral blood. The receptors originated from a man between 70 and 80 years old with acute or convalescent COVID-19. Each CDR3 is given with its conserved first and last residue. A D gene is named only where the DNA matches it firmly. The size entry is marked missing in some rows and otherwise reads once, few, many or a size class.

CDR3 protein: CASSPRGGGEQFF
CDR3 DNA: TGTGCCAGCAGCCCCCGGGGGGGGGGTGAGCAGTTCTTC
clone size: once
D gene: TRBD2
V gene: TRBV3-1/TRBV3-2
J gene: TRBJ2-1

CDR3 protein: CASTMRDYYGYTF
CDR3 DNA: TGTGCCAGTACCATGAGAGATTACTATGGCTACACCTTC
clone size: .
D gene: .
V gene: TRBV19
J gene: TRBJ1-2

CDR3 protein: CASSPGQGAKNIQYF
CDR3 DNA: TGTGCCAGCTCACCGGGACAGGGAGCCAAAAACATTCAGTACTTC
clone size: .
D gene: TRBD1
V gene: TRBV18
J gene: TRBJ2-4

CDR3 protein: CASSYAGANTEAFF
CDR3 DNA: TGTGCCAGCAGTTACGCGGGAGCAAACACTGAAGCTTTCTTT
clone size: few
D gene: .
V gene: TRBV6-2/TRBV6-3
J gene: TRBJ1-1

CDR3 protein: CASSFATGGFLPHEQYF
CDR3 DNA: TGTGCCAGCAGTTTCGCTACAGGGGGATTCCTCCCCCACGAGCAGTACTTC
clone size: .
D gene: TRBD1
V gene: TRBV28
J gene: TRBJ2-7

CDR3 protein: CASSVGPGGNEQFF
CDR3 DNA: TGTGCCAGCAGCGTAGGCCCTGGGGGGAATGAGCAGTTCTTC
clone size: .
D gene: .
V gene: TRBV9
J gene: TRBJ2-1

CDR3 protein: CASSLATSGEQFF
CDR3 DNA: TGTGCTAGCAGCTTAGCGACTAGCGGTGAGCAGTTCTTC
clone size: .
D gene: TRBD2
V gene: TRBV7-7
J gene: TRBJ2-1

CDR3 protein: CASSSRTGPNSPLHF
CDR3 DNA: TGCGCCAGCAGTTCACGGACAGGTCCCAATTCACCCCTCCACTTT
clone size: .
D gene: TRBD1
V gene: TRBV10-1
J gene: TRBJ1-6

CDR3 protein: CSVDGGPYNEQFF
CDR3 DNA: TGCAGCGTTGACGGGGGGCCCTACAATGAGCAGTTCTTC
clone size: .
D gene: .
V gene: TRBV29-1
J gene: TRBJ2-1

CDR3 protein: CASSIIGDSNMNTEAFF
CDR3 DNA: TGTGCCAGTAGTATTATTGGGGACAGCAACATGAACACTGAAGCTTTCTTT
clone size: .
D gene: TRBD1
V gene: TRBV19
J gene: TRBJ1-1

CDR3 protein: CASSLQGALGYTF
CDR3 DNA: TGTGCCAGCAGCTTACAGGGGGCGCTTGGCTACACCTTC
clone size: .
D gene: TRBD1
V gene: TRBV13
J gene: TRBJ1-2

CDR3 protein: CSASRADSPFF
CDR3 DNA: TGCAGTGCTAGCCGCGCGGACTCCCCTTTCTTT
clone size: few
D gene: .
V gene: TRBV20-1
J gene: TRBJ1-1

CDR3 protein: CASSDSTSGGADTQYF
CDR3 DNA: TGTGCCAGCAGTGACTCGACTAGCGGGGGGGCAGATACGCAGTATTTT
clone size: once
D gene: TRBD2
V gene: TRBV6-4
J gene: TRBJ2-3

CDR3 protein: CASSLGGFRGEQYF
CDR3 DNA: TGTGCCAGCAGTTTAGGAGGGTTTAGAGGCGAGCAGTACTTC
clone size: few
D gene: .
V gene: TRBV7-2
J gene: TRBJ2-7

CDR3 protein: CASSYLAASGANVLTF
CDR3 DNA: TGTGCCAGCAGCTATTTAGCGGCCTCTGGGGCCAACGTCCTGACTTTC
clone size: .
D gene: .
V gene: TRBV5-6
J gene: TRBJ2-6

CDR3 protein: CASSIQGTYEQYF
CDR3 DNA: TGTGCCAGTAGTATACAGGGGACCTACGAGCAGTACTTC
clone size: .
D gene: .
V gene: TRBV19
J gene: TRBJ2-7

CDR3 protein: CASSSQTSGGTKNIQYF
CDR3 DNA: TGTGCCAGCAGTTCCCAGACTAGCGGGGGCACAAAAAACATTCAGTACTTC
clone size: .
D gene: TRBD2
V gene: TRBV27
J gene: TRBJ2-4

CDR3 protein: CASSPGLAGGYTQYF
CDR3 DNA: TGCGCCAGCAGCCCAGGACTAGCGGGGGGATATACGCAGTATTTT
clone size: .
D gene: TRBD2
V gene: TRBV10-1
J gene: TRBJ2-3

CDR3 protein: CASGFVRDRSYEQYF
CDR3 DNA: TGTGCTAGTGGTTTCGTCCGGGACAGGTCCTACGAGCAGTACTTC
clone size: few
D gene: TRBD1
V gene: TRBV12-5
J gene: TRBJ2-7

CDR3 protein: CASSKGQGYNQPQHF
CDR3 DNA: TGTGCCAGCAGTAAAGGACAGGGTTACAATCAGCCCCAGCATTTT
clone size: once
D gene: TRBD1
V gene: TRBV28
J gene: TRBJ1-5

CDR3 protein: CASSVIGEGTEAFF
CDR3 DNA: TGTGCCAGCAGCGTTATTGGGGAGGGCACTGAAGCTTTCTTT
clone size: .
D gene: .
V gene: TRBV9
J gene: TRBJ1-1

CDR3 protein: CASSMSSGAYGYTF
CDR3 DNA: TGTGCCAGCAGCATGAGTTCTGGGGCCTATGGCTACACCTTC
clone size: .
D gene: .
V gene: TRBV2
J gene: TRBJ1-2

CDR3 protein: CASSPLGGSSGNQPQHF
CDR3 DNA: TGTGCCAGCTCACCATTAGGGGGAAGTAGTGGCAATCAGCCCCAGCATTTT
clone size: .
D gene: .
V gene: TRBV18
J gene: TRBJ1-5

CDR3 protein: CASSRRQANTEAFF
CDR3 DNA: TGTGCCAGCAGCCGCCGCCAGGCGAACACTGAAGCTTTCTTT
clone size: once
D gene: .
V gene: TRBV9
J gene: TRBJ1-1

CDR3 protein: CASSFRDRGSEAFF
CDR3 DNA: TGTGCCAGCAGTTTCCGGGACAGGGGTAGCGAAGCTTTCTTT
clone size: .
D gene: TRBD1
V gene: TRBV5-4
J gene: TRBJ1-1

CDR3 protein: CASGLGTGTSKVQPQHF
CDR3 DNA: TGTGCTAGTGGTTTGGGAACAGGGACAAGCAAGGTTCAGCCCCAGCATTTT
clone size: .
D gene: .
V gene: TRBV12-5
J gene: TRBJ1-5

CDR3 protein: CASSQDLAGRTGELFF
CDR3 DNA: TGCGCCAGCAGCCAAGATCTGGCAGGGCGGACCGGGGAGCTGTTTTTT
clone size: .
D gene: .
V gene: TRBV4-1
J gene: TRBJ2-2

CDR3 protein: CSATTNTEAFF
CDR3 DNA: TGCAGCGCGACAACGAACACTGAAGCTTTCTTT
clone size: once
D gene: .
V gene: TRBV29-1
J gene: TRBJ1-1

CDR3 protein: CSASQDSSGNTIYF
CDR3 DNA: TGCAGTGCTAGTCAGGATAGCTCTGGAAACACCATATATTTT
clone size: few
D gene: .
V gene: TRBV20-1
J gene: TRBJ1-3

CDR3 protein: CASNIQGPNSPLHF
CDR3 DNA: TGTGCCAGCAACATTCAGGGGCCTAATTCACCCCTCCACTTT
clone size: .
D gene: .
V gene: TRBV27
J gene: TRBJ1-6

CDR3 protein: CASSMSQGGTGELFF
CDR3 DNA: TGTGCCAGCAGTATGTCACAGGGCGGCACCGGGGAGCTGTTTTTT
clone size: few
D gene: .
V gene: TRBV2
J gene: TRBJ2-2

CDR3 protein: CASSVEARGQGGYTF
CDR3 DNA: TGTGCCAGCAGCGTAGAAGCGAGGGGGCAGGGTGGCTACACCTTC
clone size: .
D gene: TRBD1
V gene: TRBV9
J gene: TRBJ1-2

CDR3 protein: CASGGVYNEQFF
CDR3 DNA: TGTGCCAGCGGGGGCGTGTACAATGAGCAGTTCTTC
clone size: few
D gene: .
V gene: TRBV5-6
J gene: TRBJ2-1